This TCR beta chain was sequenced in a study of shared clonotypes between healthy human individuals. Study-wide results and limits: An expected dependence of interdonor clonotype sharing on sequencing depth was noted.

A note on this clone: Antigen unknown.

TCRdb keeps only in-frame clones here, not all; method: immunoSEQ multiplex PCR. The sample includes 1.4 million or so clones, around 98.5% of them seen just once. Trimming pared 3 bases from V and 10 bases from J, leaving 15 bases between. CDR3 length: 13 residues. The germline CDR1 and CDR2 sequences are MDHEN and SYDVKM. Sequenced material: naive CD4+ T cells sorted from blood. Regarding subset: CD45RA+ positively selected. This chain links TRBV28 with TRBJ1-1; the D gene is possibly TRBD1 (5 bases). The receptor was derived from a young man in good health. In DNA, the CDR3 is TGTGCCAGCAGTTTGATAGTTGGGGACGGAGCTTTCTTT. It is translated as CASSLIVGDGAFF.